One sample yielded the 6 T cell receptor beta chains listed below, sequenced in a study of shared clonotypes between healthy human individuals (dated by TCRdb to about 2020). The library was obtained by the immunoSEQ multiplex PCR assay. TCRdb mirrors the immuneACCESS table, restricted to in-frame sequences. Some clones are absent from its copies; in checked studies, under half trace to an unresolved V gene, and the reason for the others is unknown. In all, the sample holds about 2.3 million clones, and just under 95% of those were seen once. The leading ten clones occupy 0.37% of the sample. Material: naive CD4+ T cells from PBMCs. In light of the paper, this sample's cell subset or site label describes: CD45RA+ positively selected. The receptor set was obtained from a man aged 18 to 29 in good health. Some clones in this sample may be carry-over from other donors' samples.

The CDR3 reads CAWSTFRDRYNSPLHF. The CDR3 DNA reads TGTGCCTGGAGTACCTTCCGGGACCGCTATAATTCACCCCTCCACTTT. This sequence joins TRBV30 and TRBJ1-6, with D possibly TRBD1 on 5 matching bases. The CDR3 consists of 16 residues. Germline lookup yields CDR1 GTSNPN and CDR2 SVGIG (reference sequence). Trimming cost V 2 bases and J 3 bases, with 14 bases left between them.

V usage is TRBV9 and J usage is TRBJ2-3; the match to TRBD1 covers 9 bases. CDR1 and CDR2 (germline): SGDLS, YYNGEE. CDR3 size: 16 residues. V lost 0 bases and J lost 2; bases outside the gene matches: 4. The chain's CDR3 is CASSVEGQGHTDTQYF. CDR3 nucleotide sequence: TGTGCCAGCAGCGTAGAAGGACAGGGGCACACAGATACGCAGTATTTT.

This rearrangement joins TRBV29-1 to TRBJ2-7, with a tentative D call TRBD2 (5 bases). Germline V gives CDR1 SQVTM, CDR2 ANQGSEA. This CDR3 region has 12 residues. V was cut by 4 bases and J by 2 bases, with 9 bases left in between. The CDR3 coding sequence is TGCAGCGTTGTCGGGAACGCCTACGAGCAGTACTTC. As protein: CSVVGNAYEQYF.

The chain uses TRBV6-6 and TRBJ2-4; D remains unclear. V dropped 2 bases and J dropped 0 bases, with 11 bases sitting between them. CDR1 and CDR2 (germline): MNHNY, SVGAGI (reference sequence). The CDR3 has 16 amino acids. In DNA, the CDR3 is TGTGCCAGCAGTTACCAGGCAGGACCAGCCAAAAACATTCAGTACTTC. Its translation: CASSYQAGPAKNIQYF.

The chain couples TRBV4-3 to TRBJ2-7; the D gene is possibly TRBD1 (7 bases). CDR3 length: 14 residues. Trimming removed 6 bases at V and 3 bases at J, with 15 bases between. Per the germline V gene, CDR1 is LGHNA and CDR2 is YSLEER. CDR3 in DNA: TGCGCCAGCAGTCTCCGACAGGGAGGCTACGAGCAGTACTTC. Residues: CASSLRQGGYEQYF.

This sequence joins TRBV6-5 and TRBJ2-7; 11 nucleotides align to TRBD2. CDR3 length: 16 residues. The germline V gene has CDR1 MNHEY and CDR2 SVGAGI. With V trimmed by 4 bases and J by 0 bases, 5 bases remained unmatched. CDR3 sequence reads: CASSSRLAGSSYEQYF. The CDR3, as DNA: TGTGCCAGCAGTTCCAGACTAGCGGGAAGCTCCTACGAGCAGTACTTC.